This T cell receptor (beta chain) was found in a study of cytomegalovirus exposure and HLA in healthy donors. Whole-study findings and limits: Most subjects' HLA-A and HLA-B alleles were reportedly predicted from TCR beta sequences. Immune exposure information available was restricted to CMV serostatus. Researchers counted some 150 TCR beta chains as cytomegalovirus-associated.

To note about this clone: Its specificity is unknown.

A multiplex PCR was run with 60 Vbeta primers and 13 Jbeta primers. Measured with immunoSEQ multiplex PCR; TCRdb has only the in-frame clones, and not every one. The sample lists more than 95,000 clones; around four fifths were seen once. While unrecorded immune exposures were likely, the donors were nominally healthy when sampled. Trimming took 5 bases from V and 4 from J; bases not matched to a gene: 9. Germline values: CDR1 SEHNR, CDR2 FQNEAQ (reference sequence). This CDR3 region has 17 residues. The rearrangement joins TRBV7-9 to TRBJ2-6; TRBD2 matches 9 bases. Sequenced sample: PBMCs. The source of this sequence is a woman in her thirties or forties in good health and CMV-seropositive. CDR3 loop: CASSNSGRASGANVLTF. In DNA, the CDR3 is TGTGCCAGCAGCAATAGCGGGAGAGCCTCCGGGGCCAACGTCCTGACTTTC.